This TCR beta chain appears in the sequencing data of a study of CD8+CD57+ T cells in acquired aplastic anemia. Study summary: Across the sorted CD4+ and CD8+ cells, DNA amounts averaged about 3 ug. Among healthy donors, CD4+ cells averaged approximately 11 million reads.

The CDR3 covers 13 residues. The ends lost 5 bases at V and 7 bases at J; junction bases unmatched: 9. From germline, CDR1 is SGHRS and CDR2 YFSETQ. This clonotype has a count of ten or more. Genomic DNA was employed as the template in profiling TCR beta VDJ and CDR3. TCRdb re-analysed the reads in MiXCR, keeping a single row per CDR3 protein. The sample records 130,000 or so distinct CDR3 sequences, 41% being singletons. The TCR was taken from a human donor in good health, serving as a control. V and J are TRBV5-1 and TRBJ2-7; 7 nucleotides agree with TRBD1. Sequenced: sorted CD4+, CD8+, or CD8+CD57+ T cells (not recorded which) from PBMCs. The CDR3, as DNA: TGCGCCAGCAGACAGGCAGCGGACAGGGAGCAGTACTTC. This gives the protein CASRQAADREQYF.